The 13 T cell receptor beta chains below were found in one sample sequenced in a study of technical replicates of blood from several donors. TCRdb's table, derived via immunoSEQ multiplex PCR, lists solely in-frame clones and lacks some. The sample lists approximately 93,000 clones, approximately 95% occurring once. Sequencing was carried out using T cells isolated from PBMCs. Receptors were obtained from a human donor in good health.

The gene calls are TRBV27 and TRBJ2-7, with a weak D call TRBD1 (6 bases). The CDR3 sequence is 13 residues long. Trimming cost V 2 bases and J 4 bases, with 9 bases left between them. Germline CDR1 is MNHEY and CDR2 is SMNVEV (reference sequence). CDR3 residues: CASSLNRVYEQYF. CDR3 nucleotide sequence: TGTGCCAGCAGTTTAAACAGGGTTTACGAGCAGTACTTC.

V is TRBV7-9 and J is TRBJ2-6; 9 bases align to TRBD1. Trimming took 4 bases from V and 0 from J; bases not matched to a gene: 4. Germline V gene lookup returns CDR1 SEHNR and CDR2 FQNEAQ (reference sequence). This CDR3 has 17 amino acids. CDR3 in amino acids: CASSSDRGSSGANVLTF. DNA of the CDR3: TGTGCCAGCAGCTCGGACAGGGGATCCTCTGGGGCCAACGTCCTGACTTTC.

The genes are TRBV2 and TRBJ2-5; D uncertain. The CDR3 contains 12 residues. The V gene lost 6 bases and the J gene lost 5 bases, with 10 bases spanning the gap. Germline V gene sequence: CDR1 SNHLY, CDR2 FYNNEI. The CDR3 spells CASRGSGETQYF. The DNA of the CDR3 is TGTGCCAGCAGGGGCAGTGGGGAGACCCAGTACTTC.

The chain combines TRBV11-2 with TRBJ2-2; 9 nucleotides match TRBD1. The length of the CDR3 is 15 residues. Germline CDR1 reads SGHAT; CDR2 reads FQNNGV. V gave up 4 bases and J gave up 3 bases; unmatched junction bases: 3. The CDR3 nucleotides read TGTGCCAGCAGCTCAGGACAGGGGTACACCGGGGAGCTGTTTTTT. Translation gives CASSSGQGYTGELFF. Full variable domain (missing parts from reference TRBV11-2 and TRBJ2-2): EAGVAQSPRYKIIEKRQSVAFWCNPISGHATLYWYQQILGQGPKLLIQFQNNGVVDDSQLPKDRFSAERLKGVDSTLKIQPAKLEDSAVYLCASSSGQGYTGELFFGEGSRLTVL.

The chain links TRBV10-1 to TRBJ1-1; D is unresolved. Trimming removed 5 bases from V and 1 base from J, with 17 bases in between. Germline V lookup: CDR1 WNHNN, CDR2 SYGVQD (reference sequence). The CDR3 runs to 16 residues. The CDR3 is CASSPPERLKNTEAFF. Here the CDR3 DNA reads TGCGCCAGCAGTCCACCCGAGAGATTAAAGAACACTGAAGCTTTCTTT.

The J gene is TRBJ2-1, the V gene TRBV9; 9 nucleotides match TRBD1. Germline CDR1 and CDR2: SGDLS and YYNGEE. V shed 4 bases and J 8 bases; nucleotides not matched to a gene: 10. This CDR3 contains 15 residues. The chain's CDR3 is CASSWSGTGRDEQFF. CDR3 bases: TGTGCCAGCAGCTGGTCCGGGACAGGGCGCGATGAGCAGTTCTTC.

The CDR3 spells CASSLGFTGISYNEQFF. The CDR3 region has the DNA TGCGCCAGCAGCTTGGGGTTTACAGGGATCTCCTACAATGAGCAGTTCTTC. V and J are TRBV5-1 and TRBJ2-1; D is possibly TRBD1 (6 bases). The V and J ends lost 0 bases and 0 bases respectively, with 13 bases between them. The germline CDR1 and CDR2 sequences are SGHRS and YFSETQ. The CDR3 spans 17 residues.

The chain recombines TRBV5-4 with TRBJ2-1; 14 bases are a match to TRBD2. Germline loops: CDR1 SGHNT, CDR2 YYREEE (reference sequence). This CDR3 is built from 16 residues. With 3 bases clipped from V and 6 bases from J, the junction kept 5 bases outside the gene matches. CDR3 bases: TGTGCCAGCAGCTCTTCCGGGACTAGCGGGAGCAATGAGCAGTTCTTC. Encoded protein: CASSSSGTSGSNEQFF.

The chain is built from TRBV6-1 and TRBJ1-1; the D gene is possibly TRBD1 (6 bases). CDR1 and CDR2 (germline): MNHNS, SASEGT. Trimming pared 5 bases from V and 2 bases from J, leaving 12 bases between. CDR3 length equals 14 residues. DNA of the CDR3: TGTGCCAGCAGTCCAGGACAGAAAAACACTGAAGCTTTCTTT. It is translated as CASSPGQKNTEAFF.

This chain connects TRBV4-1 to TRBJ1-1, with 8 nucleotides matching TRBD1. Germline V lookup: CDR1 MGHRA, CDR2 YSYEKL. Trimming at V came to 4 bases and at J to 0 bases, leaving 4 bases not matched to a gene. The CDR3 covers 15 residues. The CDR3 nucleotides read TGCGCCAGCAGCCCAGGGGGCGGAATGAACACTGAAGCTTTCTTT. It translates to CASSPGGGMNTEAFF.

This chain links TRBV9 with TRBJ1-4; perhaps TRBD1 as D (6 bases). The CDR3 is 15 amino acids. Looked up from germline, CDR1 is SGDLS and CDR2 is YYNGEE. Trimming removed 4 bases from V and 5 bases from J, with 15 bases in between. CDR3 region: CASSLTGTPNEKLFF. The CDR3 region has the DNA TGTGCCAGCAGCCTCACCGGGACACCGAATGAAAAACTGTTTTTT.

Details on this clone: The sample carries other DNA sequences with the same CDR3. The rearrangement uses TRBV5-4 and TRBJ1-2, with 8 bases fitting TRBD1. Germline values: CDR1 SGHNT, CDR2 YYREEE (reference sequence). Germline trimming cut 3 bases from V and 7 bases from J; bases unmatched to any gene: 5. There are 13 residues in the CDR3. The CDR3 sequence: CASSSQGAGGYTF. The CDR3 nucleotides read TGTGCCAGCAGCTCCCAGGGGGCGGGTGGCTACACCTTC.

V gene TRBV29-1 combines with J gene TRBJ1-4; the match to TRBD1 covers 8 bases. The CDR3 sequence is 17 residues long. Germline trimming cut 4 bases from V and 2 bases from J; bases unmatched to any gene: 12. The V gene's germline CDR1 is SQVTM and CDR2 ANQGSEA. This CDR3 reads CSVAGDRKGYTNEKLFF. The CDR3 DNA follows: TGCAGCGTTGCGGGGGACAGGAAAGGGTATACTAATGAAAAACTGTTTTTT.